Included here is one TCR beta chain sequence, with context. Antigen: not known. The sample belongs to a study of T cells expressing NK-cell markers. Regarding the study as a whole: The same clonotypes also predominated in the CD3+CD56-NKG2C+ fraction of several donors.

For TCR beta, cDNA was produced by 5'RACE template switching with UMIs. TCRdb reprocessed the 5' RACE reads, with one entry per CDR3 protein and no DNA. In total, the table holds under 200,000 distinct CDR3 sequences. Per the germline V gene, CDR1 is SGHDT and CDR2 is YYEEEE. CDR3 length equals 15 residues. Sequenced sample: blood T cells: a sorted CD56 or NKG2C T cell subset, CD4+ or CD8+ T cells, or bulk PBMC T cells (not recorded which). The origin of this receptor is a woman aged 18-70 years in good health. The chain couples TRBV5-6 to TRBJ1-5; the D call of TRBD1 rests on TCRdb alone, since no DNA is present to check it. CDR3 loop: CASSLTTGSAQPQHF.